What follows are 14 T cell receptor beta chains derived from one specimen sequenced in a study of T cells expressing NK-cell markers. For each CDR3 protein, TCRdb gives one entry from its re-call of the 5' RACE reads, without DNA. The listing records 8,000 or so distinct CDR3 sequences. The sequenced sample consisted of blood T cells: a sorted CD56 or NKG2C T cell subset, CD4+ or CD8+ T cells, or bulk PBMC T cells (not recorded which). These receptors all come from a man aged 18-69 years in good health.

The V and J genes are TRBV6-2 or TRBV6-3 and TRBJ2-3; lacking DNA, the TRBD1 call made by TCRdb goes unchecked. Looked up from germline, CDR1 is MNHEY and CDR2 is SVGEGT. The CDR3 runs to 16 residues. The CDR3 spells CASSYSSGVGADTQYF.

The chain has TRBV19 and TRBJ1-1; absent DNA, TCRdb's TRBD1 call cannot be checked. The CDR3 covers 15 residues. Germline CDR1 LNHDA, CDR2 SQIVND (reference sequence). CDR3 amino acids: CASNRPGGVNTEAFF.

The chain uses TRBV28 and TRBJ2-1; the D call of TRBD1 rests on TCRdb alone, since no DNA is present to check it. This CDR3 has 15 residues. CDR1 is MDHEN, CDR2 SYDVKM, per germline. CDR3 in amino acids: CASSLETGDDNEQFF.

The chain carries TRBV11-2 and TRBJ1-5. Looked up from germline, CDR1 is SGHAT and CDR2 is FQNNGV. This CDR3 region has 14 residues. CDR3 region: CASSSGGGYQPQHF.

The J gene is TRBJ2-7, the V gene TRBV10-1; no DNA is available, so the TRBD1 call from TCRdb remains unchecked. Germline lookup yields CDR1 WNHNN and CDR2 SYGVQD (reference sequence). This CDR3 has 15 residues. The chain's CDR3 is CASSRRTGRLHEQYF.

The J gene is TRBJ1-1, the V gene TRBV20-1. Looked up from germline, CDR1 is DFQATT and CDR2 is SNEGSKA (reference sequence). CDR3 size: 13 residues. The CDR3 sequence: CSASSQLVTEAFF.

The chain combines TRBV6-4 with TRBJ2-1; TCRdb's D call, TRBD1, is unchecked because there is no DNA. Looked up from germline, CDR1 is MRHNA and CDR2 is SNTAGT. The CDR3 consists of 16 residues. The CDR3 loop reads CASSDSQGTGSSEQFF.

This clonotype is deemed medium-sized by its frequency. V is TRBV20-1 and J is TRBJ2-7. This CDR3 has 13 residues. Germline V lookup: CDR1 DFQATT, CDR2 SNEGSKA (reference sequence). The CDR3 loop is CSARGSVDYEQYF.

This chain uses TRBV6-6 with TRBJ1-1; TCRdb proposes TRBD1, but this gene call is untestable without DNA. The germline V gene has CDR1 MNHNY and CDR2 SVGAGI (reference sequence). This CDR3 has 13 residues. The CDR3 is CASSATAQAEAFF.

CDR3 sequence reads: CASRNDDSPSEQYF. This chain uses TRBV6-1 with TRBJ2-7; TCRdb's D gene call, TRBD1, goes unchecked for lack of DNA. This CDR3 spans 14 amino acids. Germline V CDR1 and CDR2: MNHNS, SASEGT.

The V call is TRBV5-5, the J call TRBJ2-7; TCRdb outputs TRBD1, but without DNA this stays unchecked. Per germline, CDR1 SGHKS and CDR2 YYEKEE (reference sequence). The CDR3 is 18 amino acids. This CDR3 is CASSGRTANGAKGYEQYF.

The V gene is TRBV6-4, the J gene TRBJ2-3; the TCRdb D gene call, TRBD1, has no DNA to confirm it. Germline V CDR1 and CDR2: MRHNA, SNTAGT. The CDR3 runs 15 residues. CDR3 protein: CASSDSTGPTDTQYF.

The chain combines TRBV6-2 or TRBV6-3 with TRBJ1-2; as DNA is missing, the TRBD1 call by TCRdb cannot be tested. The germline CDR1 and CDR2 sequences are MNHEY and SVGEGT. The CDR3 loop spans 14 amino acids. The CDR3 loop reads CASSSGTGDYGYTF.

This chain uses TRBV6-1 with TRBJ1-4; the D call of TRBD1 rests on TCRdb alone, since no DNA is present to check it. The germline gives CDR1 MNHNS, CDR2 SASEGT. The CDR3 is made up of 13 amino acids. CDR3 protein: CASAGTENEKLFF.